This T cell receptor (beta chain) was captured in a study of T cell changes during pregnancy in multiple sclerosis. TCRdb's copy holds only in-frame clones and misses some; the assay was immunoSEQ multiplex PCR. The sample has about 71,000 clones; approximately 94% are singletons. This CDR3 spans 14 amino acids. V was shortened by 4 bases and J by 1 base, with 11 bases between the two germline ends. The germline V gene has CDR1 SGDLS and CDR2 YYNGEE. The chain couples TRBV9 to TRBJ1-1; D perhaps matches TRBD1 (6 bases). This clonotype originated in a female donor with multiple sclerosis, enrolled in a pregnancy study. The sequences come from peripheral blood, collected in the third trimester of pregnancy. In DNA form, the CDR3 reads TGTGCCAGCAGCTCACGGACAGAGAACACTGAAGCTTTCTTT. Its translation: CASSSRTENTEAFF.